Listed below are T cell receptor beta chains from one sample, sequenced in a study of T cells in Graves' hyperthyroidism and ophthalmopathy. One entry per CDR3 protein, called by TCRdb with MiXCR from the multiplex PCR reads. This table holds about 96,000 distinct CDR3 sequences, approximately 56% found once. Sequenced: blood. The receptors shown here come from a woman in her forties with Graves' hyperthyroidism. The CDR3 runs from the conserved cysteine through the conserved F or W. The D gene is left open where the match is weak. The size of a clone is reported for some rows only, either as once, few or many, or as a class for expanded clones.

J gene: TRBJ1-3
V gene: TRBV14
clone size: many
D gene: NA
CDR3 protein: CASRTGNTIYF
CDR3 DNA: TGTGCCAGCCGAACAGGAAACACCATATATTTT

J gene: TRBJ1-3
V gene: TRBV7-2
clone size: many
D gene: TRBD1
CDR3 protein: CASSLGQGSSSGNTIYF
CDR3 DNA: TGTGCCAGCAGCTTAGGACAGGGCTCCAGCTCTGGAAACACCATATATTTT

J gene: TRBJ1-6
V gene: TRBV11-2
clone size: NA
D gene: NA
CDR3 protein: CASSLVPAGVSNSPLHF
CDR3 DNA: TGTGCCAGCAGCTTAGTCCCGGCAGGGGTCAGCAATTCACCCCTCCACTTT

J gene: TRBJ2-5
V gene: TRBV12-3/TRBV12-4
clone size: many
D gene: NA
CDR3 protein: CASSLATGFETQYF
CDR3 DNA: TGTGCCAGCAGTTTAGCGACAGGTTTTGAGACCCAGTACTTC

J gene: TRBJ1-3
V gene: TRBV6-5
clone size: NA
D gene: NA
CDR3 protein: CASSYPAGSGSTIYF
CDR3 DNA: TGTGCCAGCAGTTACCCCGCGGGCTCCGGAAGCACCATATATTTT

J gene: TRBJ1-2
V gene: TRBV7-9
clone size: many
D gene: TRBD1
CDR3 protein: CASSPGTGSIYGYTF
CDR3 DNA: TGCGCCAGCAGCCCGGGGACAGGGAGTATCTATGGCTACACCTTC

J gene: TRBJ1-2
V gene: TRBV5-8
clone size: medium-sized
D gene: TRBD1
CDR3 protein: CASSQRRTGPTRYTF
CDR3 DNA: TGTGCCAGCAGCCAAAGGCGGACAGGCCCGACGCGCTACACCTTC

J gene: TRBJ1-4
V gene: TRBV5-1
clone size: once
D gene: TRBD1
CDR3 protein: CASSLGTGSEKLFF
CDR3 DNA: TGCGCCAGCAGCTTGGGGACAGGTAGCGAAAAACTGTTTTTT

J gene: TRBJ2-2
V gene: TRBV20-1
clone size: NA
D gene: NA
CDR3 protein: CSASPRGASWTGELFF
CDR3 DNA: TGCAGTGCTAGTCCAAGGGGGGCTAGTTGGACCGGGGAGCTGTTTTTT

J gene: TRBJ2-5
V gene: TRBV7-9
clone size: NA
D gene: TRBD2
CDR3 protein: CASSWGLAGVRETQYF
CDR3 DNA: TGTGCCAGCAGTTGGGGACTAGCGGGAGTCAGGGAGACCCAGTACTTC

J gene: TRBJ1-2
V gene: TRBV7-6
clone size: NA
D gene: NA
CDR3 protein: CASSFIGRTNYGYTF
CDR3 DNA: TGTGCCAGCAGCTTCATCGGACGGACTAACTATGGCTACACCTTC

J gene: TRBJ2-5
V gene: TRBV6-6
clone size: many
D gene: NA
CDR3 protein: CASSYGGKQKETQYF
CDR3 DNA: TGTGCCAGCAGTTATGGGGGGAAGCAGAAGGAGACCCAGTACTTC

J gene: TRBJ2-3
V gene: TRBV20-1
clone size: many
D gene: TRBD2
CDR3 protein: CSARDRLGLAGRDTQYF
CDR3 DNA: TGCAGTGCTAGAGATCGGTTGGGTCTAGCGGGTAGGGATACGCAGTATTTT

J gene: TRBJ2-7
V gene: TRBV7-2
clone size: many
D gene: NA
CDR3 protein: CASSLGESSYEQYF
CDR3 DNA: TGTGCCAGCAGCTTAGGGGAAAGCTCCTACGAGCAGTACTTC

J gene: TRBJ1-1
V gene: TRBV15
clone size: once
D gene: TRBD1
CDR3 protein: CATSKDRSNTEAFF
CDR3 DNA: TGTGCCACCAGCAAGGACAGGAGCAACACTGAAGCTTTCTTT

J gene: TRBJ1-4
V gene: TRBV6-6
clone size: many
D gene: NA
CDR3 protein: CASQGGGYEKLFF
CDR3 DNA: TGTGCCAGTCAGGGAGGGGGATATGAAAAACTGTTTTTT

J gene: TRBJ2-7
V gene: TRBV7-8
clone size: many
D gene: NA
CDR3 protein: CASSRTSSPYEQYF
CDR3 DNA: TGTGCCAGCAGCCGCACTAGTTCACCCTACGAGCAGTACTTC

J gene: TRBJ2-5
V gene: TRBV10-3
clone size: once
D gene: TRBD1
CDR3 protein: CASSSGGGKTQYF
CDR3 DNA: TGTGCCAGCAGTTCAGGGGGCGGGAAGACCCAGTACTTC

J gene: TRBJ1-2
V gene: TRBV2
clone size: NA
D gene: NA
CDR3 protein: CASTLDSLYGYTF
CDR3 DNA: TGTGCCAGCACCCTCGACAGCCTCTATGGCTACACCTTC

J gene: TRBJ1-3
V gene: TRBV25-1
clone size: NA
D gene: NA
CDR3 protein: CASSRLHSGNTIYF
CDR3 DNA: TGTGCCAGCAGTAGGCTCCACTCTGGAAACACCATATATTTT

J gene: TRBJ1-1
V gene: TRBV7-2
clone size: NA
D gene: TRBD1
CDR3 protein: CASSLRDRGRGTEAFF
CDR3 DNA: TGTGCCAGCAGCTTGAGGGACAGGGGGCGCGGCACTGAAGCTTTCTTT

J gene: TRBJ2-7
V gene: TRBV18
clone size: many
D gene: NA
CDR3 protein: CASSPGTYEQYF
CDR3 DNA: TGTGCCAGCTCACCAGGGACCTACGAGCAGTACTTC

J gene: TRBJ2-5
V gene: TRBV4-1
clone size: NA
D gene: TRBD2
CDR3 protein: CASSQDPGGRGETQYF
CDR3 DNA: TGCGCCAGCAGCCAAGATCCTGGCGGGAGGGGAGAGACCCAGTACTTC

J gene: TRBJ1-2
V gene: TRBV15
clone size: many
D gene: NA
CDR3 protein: CATSRVPNYGYTF
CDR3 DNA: TGTGCCACCAGCAGAGTACCTAACTATGGCTACACCTTC

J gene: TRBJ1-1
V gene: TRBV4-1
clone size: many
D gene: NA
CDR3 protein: CASSQAVNTEAFF
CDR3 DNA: TGCGCCAGCAGCCAAGCGGTAAACACTGAAGCTTTCTTT

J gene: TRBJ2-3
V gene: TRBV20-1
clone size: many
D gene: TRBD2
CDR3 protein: CSASVGLAGGTQYF
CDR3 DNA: TGCAGTGCCTCCGTGGGACTAGCGGGAGGTACGCAGTATTTT

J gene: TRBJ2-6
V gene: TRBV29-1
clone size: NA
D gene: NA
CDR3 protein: CSVGRPSTEAFGRGGANVLTF
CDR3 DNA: TGCAGCGTGGGACGGCCGTCCACTGAAGCTTTTGGTCGGGGGGGGGCCAACGTCCTGACTTTC

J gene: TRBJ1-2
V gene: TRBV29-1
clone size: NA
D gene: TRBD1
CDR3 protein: CSGRQGLDGYTF
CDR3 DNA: TGCAGCGGGAGACAGGGGCTCGATGGCTACACCTTC

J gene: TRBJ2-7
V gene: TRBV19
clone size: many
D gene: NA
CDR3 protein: CASSKRKGPYEQYF
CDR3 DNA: TGTGCCAGTAGTAAGCGGAAGGGCCCCTACGAGCAGTACTTC

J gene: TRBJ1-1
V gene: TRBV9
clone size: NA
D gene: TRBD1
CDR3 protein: CASSETGDHGWSTCWQKHTEAFF
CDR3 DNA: TGTGCCAGCAGCGAGACAGGGGATCATGGCTGGTCGACCTGCTGGCAGAAGCACACTGAAGCTTTCTTT

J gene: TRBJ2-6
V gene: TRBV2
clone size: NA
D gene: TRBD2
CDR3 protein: CASSWWTSGSGANVLTF
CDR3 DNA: TGTGCCAGCAGCTGGTGGACTAGCGGCTCTGGGGCCAACGTCCTGACTTTC

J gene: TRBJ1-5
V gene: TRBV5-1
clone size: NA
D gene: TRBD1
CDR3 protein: CASSRVPDRAYEHF
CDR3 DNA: TGCGCCAGCAGCCGCGTCCCGGACAGGGCCTACGAGCATTTT

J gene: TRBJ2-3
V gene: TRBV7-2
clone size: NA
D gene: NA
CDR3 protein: CASSFREGRSDTQYF
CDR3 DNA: TGTGCCAGCAGCTTTAGAGAGGGGCGATCAGATACGCAGTATTTT

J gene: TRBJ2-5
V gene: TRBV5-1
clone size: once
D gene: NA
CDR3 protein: CASSRGGSNTEETQYF
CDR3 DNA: TGCGCCAGCTCTAGGGGGGGCTCGAACACTGAAGAGACCCAGTACTTC

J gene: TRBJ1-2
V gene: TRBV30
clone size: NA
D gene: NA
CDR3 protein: CAWSKVQVTYGYTF
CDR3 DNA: TGTGCCTGGAGTAAGGTCCAGGTAACCTATGGCTACACCTTC

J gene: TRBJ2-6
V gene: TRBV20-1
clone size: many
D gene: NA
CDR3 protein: CSARQGSGANVLTF
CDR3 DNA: TGCAGTGCTCGGCAAGGCTCTGGGGCCAACGTCCTGACTTTC

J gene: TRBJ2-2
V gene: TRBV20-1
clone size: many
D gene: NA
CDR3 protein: CSARILAGELFF
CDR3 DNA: TGCAGTGCTAGAATTTTGGCCGGGGAGCTGTTTTTT

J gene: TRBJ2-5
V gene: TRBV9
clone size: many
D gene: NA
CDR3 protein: CASSVLSGTTQETQYF
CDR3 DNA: TGTGCCAGCAGCGTATTATCGGGGACCACCCAAGAGACCCAGTACTTC

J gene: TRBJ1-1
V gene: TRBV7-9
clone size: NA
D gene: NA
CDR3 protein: CASSPPDLNTEAFF
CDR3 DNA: TGTGCCAGCAGTCCGCCGGACCTGAACACTGAAGCTTTCTTT

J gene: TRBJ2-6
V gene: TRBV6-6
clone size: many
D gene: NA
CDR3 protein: CASSLARVDGANVLTF
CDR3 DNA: TGTGCCAGCAGTTTGGCCAGGGTGGATGGGGCCAACGTCCTGACTTTC

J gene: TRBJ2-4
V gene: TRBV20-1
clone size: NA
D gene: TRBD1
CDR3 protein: CSARDVDRGVLLAKNIQYF
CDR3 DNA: TGCAGTGCTAGAGATGTGGACAGGGGGGTATTACTAGCCAAAAACATTCAGTACTTC

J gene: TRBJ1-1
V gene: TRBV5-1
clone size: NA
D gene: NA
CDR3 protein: CASSVGAWGTEAFF
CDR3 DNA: TGCGCCAGCAGCGTGGGGGCGTGGGGCACTGAAGCTTTCTTT

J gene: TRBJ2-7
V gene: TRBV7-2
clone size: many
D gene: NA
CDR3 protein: CASSPGRSYEQYF
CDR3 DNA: TGTGCCAGCAGCCCCGGCAGGTCCTACGAGCAGTACTTC

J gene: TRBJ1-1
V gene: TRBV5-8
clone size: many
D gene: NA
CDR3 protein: CASSQVPQVNTEAFF
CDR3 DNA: TGTGCCAGCAGCCAGGTCCCACAGGTGAACACTGAAGCTTTCTTT

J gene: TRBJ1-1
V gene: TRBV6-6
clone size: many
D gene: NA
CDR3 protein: CASSEFWRTEAFF
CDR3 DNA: TGTGCCAGCAGTGAATTTTGGAGGACTGAAGCTTTCTTT

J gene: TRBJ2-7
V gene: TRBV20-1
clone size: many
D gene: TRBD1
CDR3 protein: CSARVPSQGAYEQYF
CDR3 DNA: TGCAGTGCTAGAGTACCGAGTCAGGGGGCCTACGAGCAGTACTTC

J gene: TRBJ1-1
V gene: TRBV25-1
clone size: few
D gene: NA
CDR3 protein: CASYSEVRGTEAFF
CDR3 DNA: TGTGCCAGCTATAGTGAGGTTCGGGGCACTGAAGCTTTCTTT

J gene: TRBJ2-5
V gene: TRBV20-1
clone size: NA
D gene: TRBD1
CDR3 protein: CSASGVGTGLETQYF
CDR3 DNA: TGCAGTGCTAGTGGCGTTGGGACAGGTCTGGAGACCCAGTACTTC

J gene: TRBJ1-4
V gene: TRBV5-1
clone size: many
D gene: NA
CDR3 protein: CASSGGEKLFF
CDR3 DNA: TGCGCCAGCAGCGGGGGTGAAAAACTGTTTTTT

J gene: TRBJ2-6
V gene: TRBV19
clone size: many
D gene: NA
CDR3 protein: CASSIAGPGANVLTF
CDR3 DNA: TGTGCCAGTAGTATAGCAGGGCCTGGGGCCAACGTCCTGACTTTC

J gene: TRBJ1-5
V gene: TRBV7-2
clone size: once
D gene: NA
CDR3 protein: CASSAGGGGNQPQHF
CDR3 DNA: TGTGCCAGCAGCGCCGGGGGGGGAGGCAATCAGCCCCAGCATTTT

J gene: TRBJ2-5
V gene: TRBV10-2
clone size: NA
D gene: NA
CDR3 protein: CASQPLVGETQYF
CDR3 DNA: TGCGCCAGCCAGCCCCTAGTGGGAGAGACCCAGTACTTC

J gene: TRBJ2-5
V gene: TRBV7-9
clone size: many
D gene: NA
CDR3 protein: CASRADFETQYF
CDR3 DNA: TGTGCCAGCAGAGCGGACTTCGAGACCCAGTACTTC

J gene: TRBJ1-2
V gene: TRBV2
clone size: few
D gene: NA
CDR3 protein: CASSPWELYTF
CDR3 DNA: TGTGCCAGCAGCCCCTGGGAGCTCTACACCTTC

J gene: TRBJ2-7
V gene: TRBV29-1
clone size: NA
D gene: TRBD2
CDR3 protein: CSVDAGGFYEQYF
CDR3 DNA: TGCAGCGTTGACGCCGGGGGGTTCTACGAGCAGTACTTC